Many counts were recorded for the clone carrying this T cell receptor (beta chain). The use of genomic DNA as template underpinned the TCR beta VDJ and CDR3 profiling. TCRdb independently ran MiXCR on the reads; one entry per CDR3 protein. The sample contains about 170,000 distinct CDR3 sequences, about three fifths of which appear only once. This entry belongs to a study of CD8+CD57+ T cells in acquired aplastic anemia. Background on the study: DNA from sorted CD4+ and CD8+ cells averaged about 3.2 ug. Healthy donors yielded 8.5 million to 13 million CD4+ cell reads on average.

The material sequenced was sorted CD4+, CD8+, or CD8+CD57+ T cells (not recorded which) from PBMCs. This sequence originates from a human donor in good health.

CDR3 DNA sequence: TGTGCCAGCAGCCAAGATACCTTCGGACTGTTTTTT. As protein: CASSQDTFGLFF. The rearrangement joins TRBV14 to TRBJ1-4; D gene unclear. The CDR3 runs to 12 residues. Germline V lookup: CDR1 SGHDN, CDR2 FVKESK. Trimming shortened V by 0 bases and J by 13 bases, and 9 bases separated the two germline ends.